Reported below is one TCR beta chain. The donors were in the roughly 110-subject validation cohort; that cohort was separate from the roughly 620-subject first cohort. This record comes from a study of cytomegalovirus exposure and HLA in healthy donors. This CDR3 spans 15 amino acids. The germline V gene has CDR1 LNHDA and CDR2 SQIVND (reference sequence). V dropped 2 bases and J dropped 9; count of bases not matched to a gene: 9. Measured with immunoSEQ multiplex PCR; TCRdb has only the in-frame clones, and not every one. This table holds roughly 120,000 clones, roughly 86% found once. The specimen was PBMCs. The chain uses TRBV19 and TRBJ2-1; 8 positions match TRBD1. This receptor was taken from a young man in good health and CMV-seronegative. CDR3 sequence: CASSIKGTGTVEQFF. Here the CDR3 DNA reads TGTGCCAGTAGTATAAAAGGGACAGGTACGGTTGAGCAGTTCTTC.